These 19 T cell receptor beta chains were all obtained from the same sample, sequenced in a study of long-term antiretroviral therapy in people with HIV. The run of the v3.0 immunoSEQ assay was at survey level. Clones were sequenced by immunoSEQ multiplex PCR, and TCRdb holds only the in-frame ones, with some missing. This table holds 20,000 to 30,000 clones, 86% found once. Source: unsorted PBMCs, taken 1.9 years after starting antiretroviral therapy. These receptors all stem from a woman aged 25 to 39 with HIV.

V and J are TRBV11-2 and TRBJ2-5; 8 bases line up with TRBD1. Germline CDR1 and CDR2: SGHAT and FQNNGV. The CDR3 runs to 16 residues. After removal of 3 bases from V and 1 base from J, the junction contained 7 bases not matched to a gene. CDR3 in DNA: TGTGCCAGCAGCTTTGGGGTGCAGGGGGCCCAAGAGACCCAGTACTTC. Translation gives CASSFGVQGAQETQYF.

The CDR3 DNA follows: TGTGCCAGCAGTATAGCTAACTATGGCTACACCTTC. Translation: CASSIANYGYTF. The chain joins TRBV7-2 to TRBJ1-2; D uncertain. This CDR3 contains 12 residues. Germline CDR1 is SGHTA and CDR2 is FQGNSA. The V gene lost 6 bases and the J gene lost 0 bases, with 5 bases spanning the gap.

The chain recombines TRBV9 with TRBJ2-4; the D gene could be TRBD1 or TRBD2 (5 bases each). Germline-derived CDR1 and CDR2 are SGDLS and YYNGEE. The CDR3 spans 16 residues. V gave up 3 bases and J gave up 0 bases, with 13 bases separating them. CDR3 coding DNA: TGTGCCAGCAGCGGGGGGACGGACCTAGCCAAAAACATTCAGTACTTC. It is translated as CASSGGTDLAKNIQYF.

The chain combines TRBV5-5 with TRBJ2-3; D is unclear. V lost 1 base, J lost 1 base, and 10 bases lay in between. In germline, CDR1 is SGHKS, CDR2 YYEKEE (reference sequence). The length of the CDR3 is 15 residues. CDR3 sequence reads: CASSLSGSRTDTQYF. The CDR3 region has the DNA TGTGCCAGCAGCTTGTCGGGCAGCCGCACAGATACGCAGTATTTT.

The V call is TRBV13, the J call TRBJ2-1, with D perhaps matching TRBD1 (5 bases). The CDR3 covers 15 residues. Germline CDR1 is PRHDT and CDR2 is FYEKMQ (reference sequence). The V gene lost 5 bases and the J gene lost 7 bases, with 18 bases spanning the gap. The CDR3 loop is CASSPDRWRTNEQFF. In DNA form, the CDR3 reads TGTGCCAGCAGCCCTGATCGGTGGCGGACAAATGAGCAGTTCTTC.

The V gene is TRBV10-2, the J gene TRBJ1-2, with a tentative D call TRBD1 (5 bases). This CDR3 is 14 amino acids long. V was clipped by 2 bases and J by 5 bases, with 12 bases between them. Germline V gene data show CDR1 as WSHSY and CDR2 as SAAADI. CDR3 in amino acids: CASSEDSWRYGYTF. CDR3 nucleotides: TGCGCCAGCAGTGAGGACAGCTGGAGGTATGGCTACACCTTC.

This chain links TRBV19 with TRBJ1-2, with D possibly matching TRBD1 (6 bases). The CDR3 runs 16 residues. Germline V gene data show CDR1 as LNHDA and CDR2 as SQIVND (reference sequence). The V and J ends lost 0 bases and 0 bases respectively, with 11 bases between them. CDR3 amino acids: CASSIDGQSPNYGYTF. In DNA, the CDR3 is TGTGCCAGTAGTATAGACGGACAGTCCCCTAACTATGGCTACACCTTC.

V gene TRBV27 combines with J gene TRBJ1-1; D is possibly TRBD1 (5 bases). CDR3 length: 13 residues. Per germline, CDR1 MNHEY and CDR2 SMNVEV (reference sequence). V was cut by 2 bases and J by 1 base, with 5 bases left in between. Here the CDR3 reads CASSLGANTEAFF. CDR3 in DNA: TGTGCCAGCAGTTTAGGGGCGAACACTGAAGCTTTCTTT.

The genes are TRBV28 and TRBJ1-5; D is uncertain. CDR1 is MDHEN and CDR2 is SYDVKM in the germline V gene. The CDR3 is 12 residues long. Trimming removed 3 bases at V and 6 bases at J, with 6 bases between. DNA of the CDR3: TGTGCCAGCAGTTTGCTACGTCAGCCCCAGCATTTT. It specifies CASSLLRQPQHF.

This chain links TRBV6-1 with TRBJ2-5; 9 nucleotides agree with TRBD1. This CDR3 has 14 residues. V was pared by 11 bases and J by 6 bases, with 13 bases of the junction left unmatched. Germline V CDR1 and CDR2: MNHNS, SASEGT. CDR3: CAGIPPGQGKTQYF. The CDR3 DNA reads TGTGCCGGGATCCCACCGGGACAGGGAAAGACCCAGTACTTC.

The genes are TRBV7-9 and TRBJ2-5; 10 bases map to TRBD1. With 4 bases clipped from V and 0 bases from J, the junction kept 14 bases outside the gene matches. Germline CDR1 is SEHNR and CDR2 is FQNEAQ (reference sequence). The CDR3 spans 19 residues. In nucleotides, the CDR3 is TGTGCCAGCAGCTGGAACCTACGACAGGGGGCTTTATACCAAGAGACCCAGTACTTC. Its protein is CASSWNLRQGALYQETQYF. Full variable domain (rest looked up from reference TRBV7-9 and TRBJ2-5): DTGVSQNPRHKITKRGQNVTFRCDPISEHNRLYWYRQTLGQGPEFLTYFQNEAQLEKSRLLSDRFSAERPKGSFSTLEIQRTEQGDSAMYLCASSWNLRQGALYQETQYFGPGTRLLVL.

This sequence joins TRBV11-2 and TRBJ2-1, with D hard to call. Germline CDR1 and CDR2: SGHAT and FQNNGV. V gave up 4 bases and J gave up 0 bases, with 13 bases separating them. CDR3 size: 16 residues. CDR3 nucleotide sequence: TGTGCCAGCAGCTCACTTATGGTCGGCTCCTACAATGAGCAGTTCTTC. Translating it yields CASSSLMVGSYNEQFF.

V usage is TRBV6-1 and J usage is TRBJ1-3, with 7 positions matching TRBD1. Germline trimming cut 5 bases from V and 0 bases from J; bases unmatched to any gene: 4. The CDR3 totals 15 residues. CDR1 MNHNS and CDR2 SASEGT come from the germline V gene. In DNA, the CDR3 is TGTGCCAGCAGTCTGGACAGGTACTCTGGAAACACCATATATTTT. This gives the protein CASSLDRYSGNTIYF.

This chain uses TRBV5-1 with TRBJ1-4; no definite D call. Trimming removed 0 bases from V and 0 bases from J, with 9 bases in between. The CDR3 has 16 residues. The germline gives CDR1 SGHRS, CDR2 YFSETQ. The CDR3 region is CASSLGTAATNEKLFF. CDR3 nucleotides: TGCGCCAGCAGCTTGGGTACCGCGGCAACTAATGAAAAACTGTTTTTT.

This clone is a singleton in its sample. This rearrangement joins TRBV30 to TRBJ1-2; perhaps TRBD1 as D (6 bases). V was clipped by 2 bases and J by 3 bases, with 19 bases between them. This CDR3 comprises 16 residues. From germline, CDR1 is GTSNPN and CDR2 SVGIG (reference sequence). Here the CDR3 DNA reads TGTGCCTGGAGTATGCCCTACAGGGATATCGACTATGGCTACACCTTC. Translating it yields CAWSMPYRDIDYGYTF.

The chain is built from TRBV19 and TRBJ1-5, with TRBD1 matching over 9 bases. The CDR3 length is 19 residues. V dropped 1 base and J dropped 0; count of bases not matched to a gene: 10. CDR1 LNHDA and CDR2 SQIVND come from the germline V gene (reference sequence). The CDR3 DNA reads TGTGCCAGTAGTATAGCAGGGACAGGGCAAAGCTATAGCAATCAGCCCCAGCATTTT. It codes for CASSIAGTGQSYSNQPQHF.

The chain uses TRBV6-1 and TRBJ1-2, with TRBD1 as a possible D gene (5 bases). The CDR3 loop spans 13 amino acids. The V gene's germline CDR1 is MNHNS and CDR2 SASEGT. V gave up 3 bases and J gave up 4 bases, with 9 bases separating them. The CDR3 DNA follows: TGTGCCAGCAGTGAGCTGGGGGTCTATGGCTACACCTTC. Protein sequence: CASSELGVYGYTF.

A single count supports this clone. This sequence joins TRBV27 and TRBJ2-4; 9 positions agree with TRBD1. The germline CDR1 and CDR2 sequences are MNHEY and SMNVEV (reference sequence). V was pared by 5 bases and J by 5 bases, with 7 bases of the junction left unmatched. The CDR3 length is 15 residues. In DNA, the CDR3 is TGTGCCAGCAGTGAGTGGGGACAGGGCGAAAACATTCAGTACTTC. It codes for CASSEWGQGENIQYF.

This clone occurred a few times. V gene TRBV19 combines with J gene TRBJ1-1; 8 nucleotides agree with TRBD1. This CDR3 is built from 15 residues. Trimming took 5 bases from V and 0 from J; bases not matched to a gene: 5. Per germline, CDR1 LNHDA and CDR2 SQIVND (reference sequence). CDR3 DNA: TGTGCCAGTAGTCGGGACAGGACCATGAACACTGAAGCTTTCTTT. Translated, it gives CASSRDRTMNTEAFF.